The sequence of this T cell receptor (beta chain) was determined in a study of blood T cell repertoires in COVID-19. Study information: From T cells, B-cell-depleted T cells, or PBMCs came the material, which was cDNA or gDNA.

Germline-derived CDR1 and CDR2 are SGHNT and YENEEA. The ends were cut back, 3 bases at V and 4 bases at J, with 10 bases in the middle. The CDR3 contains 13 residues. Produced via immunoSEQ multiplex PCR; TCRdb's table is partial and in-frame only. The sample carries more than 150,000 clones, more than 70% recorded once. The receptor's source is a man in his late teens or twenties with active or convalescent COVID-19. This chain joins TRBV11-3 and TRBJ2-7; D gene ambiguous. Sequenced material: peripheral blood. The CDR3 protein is CASSFGSEYEQYF. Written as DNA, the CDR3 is TGTGCCAGCAGCTTCGGGTCCGAGTACGAGCAGTACTTC.